This T cell receptor (beta chain) was observed in a study of T-cell reconstitution after alpha-beta-depleted transplantation in children (dated by TCRdb to the mid-2010s). For the study in its entirety: Using TCR repertoire profiling, the study followed T-cell immune reconstitution in a quantitative way in children after TCRalphabeta/CD19-depleted allogeneic hematopoietic cell transplantation.

The paper as a whole reports these results and caveats: In some patients, the high TCRbeta diversity seen at day 60 was put down to recipient T cells and intrathymic progenitors that had survived conditioning. About two months after transplant, the apparently early recovery of alphabetaT-cell counts reportedly depended on just several hundred clones that had expanded rapidly and came from non-depleted graft cells. Over subsequent months, a decline in hyperexpanded clone frequencies was noted, and after one year, T-cell counts and TCRbeta diversity were mostly ascribed to newly produced T cells.

Via the germline V gene, CDR1 is SGHTA and CDR2 FQGNSA. The CDR3 sequence holds 15 residues, the cysteine and phenylalanine included. Of all the DNA, just the CDR3 is kept, 45 bases in frame from base 1. Trimming leaves V shorter by 2 bases and J shorter by 9 bases, with the junction holding 10 bases beyond the gene matches. Library preparation was by PCR. Sequencing was performed on an Illumina HiSeq 2500. TCR library preparation used molecular barcoding, with unique molecular identifiers applied to normalize quantification of the TCRbeta repertoire. Using fastp at Q25 and MiXCR, TCRdb reprocessed the public reads and kept productive beta chains. A single entry per CDR3 protein holds the most common genes and DNA from its merged rows. The sample profile shows more than 500,000 distinct CDR3 sequences; about an eighth of them were found once. 14% of the sample goes to the ten largest clones. Reading the label with the study, this specimen's treatment or condition is: allogeneic hematopoietic cell transplantation with graft depleted of TCRalphabeta T cells and CD19 B cells. TCRalphabeta/CD19-depleted allogeneic hematopoietic cell grafts were given to the transplant recipients, all of whom were children.

This clonotype has a handful of counts. Its target antigen remains unknown. No much larger clone is present one base from it, and per-base qualities are unavailable. This TCR derives from a female patient aged 2-10 years who had a stem cell transplant for aplastic anemia, so the T cells may come from the graft donor. This sample comprised PBMCs, mostly from graft donor cells, obtained 180 days after TCRalphabeta/CD19-depleted stem cell transplant. In this chain, TRBV7-2 is recombined with TRBJ2-1; 7 of the junction bases match TRBD2. The DNA sequence is as follows: TGTGCCAGCAGCTTAATTAATAGGGCTAGCGGTGAGCAGTTCTTC. Translated, this gives CASSLINRASGEQFF.